These 31 T cell receptor beta chains were sequenced from one sample in a study of regulatory T cells in long-lasting Graves disease (TCRdb year 2021). The sample's time point label, in plain terms: newly diagnosed GD, antithyroid drugs for less than 3 months. For both TCR sequencing and RNA sequencing, RNA was extracted from PBMCs using TRIzol. Libraries were built with multiplex PCR. Instrument used: Illumina HiSeq 4000. To build TCR beta libraries, CDR3 regions were amplified by Arm-PCR using iRepertoire HTBI primers. Using fastp at Q25 and MiXCR, TCRdb reprocessed the public reads and kept productive beta chains. CDR3 protein sequences are deduplicated, and each keeps its most common genes and DNA. The sample table lists approximately 210,000 distinct CDR3 sequences, 18% of them with a count of one. The ten top clones hold about 20% of the sample. The source was peripheral blood mononuclear cells (PBMCs), collected at new diagnosis, from a patient treated with antithyroid drugs. The receptor set was obtained from a female donor with Graves disease.

This clonotype was found many times. This chain joins TRBV6-2 or TRBV6-3 and TRBJ2-1, with 7 bases fitting TRBD2. The CDR3 sequence is 13 residues long. With V trimmed by 8 bases and J by 4 bases, 5 bases remained unmatched. CDR1 is MNHEY, CDR2 SVGEGT, per germline. The CDR3 here is CASGREPYNEQFF. Here the CDR3 DNA reads TGTGCCAGCGGGCGGGAGCCGTACAATGAGCAGTTCTTC.

This chain connects TRBV10-3 to TRBJ1-1; D remains unclear. The ends were cut back, 4 bases at V and 5 bases at J, with 8 bases in the middle. Germline CDR1 is ENHRY and CDR2 is SYGVKD. The CDR3 runs 12 residues. CDR3 DNA sequence: TGTGCCATCAGTGGACTGGGGACTGAAGCTTTCTTT. Its translation: CAISGLGTEAFF.

This CDR3 reads CASSPTPGGTGNEQFF. CDR3 nucleotide sequence: TGCGCCAGCAGCCCAACACCAGGGGGCACTGGCAATGAGCAGTTCTTC. This chain joins TRBV5-1 and TRBJ2-1; 8 bases are shared with TRBD1. The germline gives CDR1 SGHRS, CDR2 YFSETQ. The CDR3 contains 16 residues. V shed 4 bases and J 6 bases; nucleotides not matched to a gene: 12.

This clonotype was counted ten times or more. The chain uses TRBV6-5 and TRBJ2-5, with TRBD1 identical over 11 bases. Losses at the gene ends were 2 bases for V and 4 bases for J; bases not matched to a gene: 3. CDR1 and CDR2 from the germline V gene are MNHEY and SVGAGI. The CDR3 is 15 residues long. The CDR3 sequence: CASSYTGTGGETQYF. DNA of the CDR3: TGTGCCAGCAGTTACACCGGGACAGGGGGAGAGACCCAGTACTTC.

In its sample, this clonotype was seen many times. The chain employs TRBV18 and TRBJ2-7; 9 positions agree with TRBD2. Looked up from germline, CDR1 is KGHSH and CDR2 is LQKENI. The V gene end was trimmed by 0 bases and the J gene end by 5 bases; junction bases not matched to a gene: 5. There are 15 residues in the CDR3. The CDR3 region is CASSPPASGNDEQYF. For the CDR3, the DNA is TGTGCCAGCTCACCACCGGCTAGCGGGAACGACGAGCAGTACTTC.

The gene calls are TRBV5-1 and TRBJ2-7, with TRBD1 matching 8 bases. The CDR3 contains 14 residues. V lost 0 bases and J lost 4; bases outside the gene matches: 3. The V gene's germline CDR1 is SGHRS and CDR2 YFSETQ. CDR3 nucleotide sequence: TGCGCCAGCAGCTTGGAGGGACAGGTTTACGAGCAGTACTTC. This gives the protein CASSLEGQVYEQYF. The variable domain in full, with the rest retrieved from reference TRBV5-1 and TRBJ2-7, is KAGVTQTPRYLIKTRGQQVTLSCSPISGHRSVSWYQQTPGQGLQFLFEYFSETQRNKGNFPGRFSGRQFSNSRSEMNVSTLELGDSALYLCASSLEGQVYEQYFGPGTRLTVT.

This clonotype was picked up many times. The chain employs TRBV5-1 and TRBJ2-3, with D perhaps matching TRBD2 (5 bases). In germline, CDR1 is SGHRS, CDR2 YFSETQ. The CDR3 is 15 residues long. V was clipped by 1 base and J by 0 bases, with 9 bases between them. CDR3 sequence reads: CASSLTGMSTDTQYF. In DNA form, the CDR3 reads TGCGCCAGCAGCTTGACGGGGATGAGCACAGATACGCAGTATTTT.

Of note for this clonotype: A far larger clone differs by one base, so this is likely a read error. The V gene is TRBV28, the J gene TRBJ2-1; possibly TRBD1 for D (5 bases). The better agreement between TRBJ2-5 and the DNA end casts doubt on the J call. The germline gives CDR1 MDHEN, CDR2 SYDVKM. This CDR3 region has 15 residues. DNA of the CDR3: TGTGTCAGCAGTCCAAGGGGCCGCTACCAAGAGACCCAGTACTTC. This gives the protein CVSSPRGRYQETQYF.

On this clonotype: This could be a read error, since a much larger clone is one nucleotide away. The chain recombines TRBV20-1 with TRBJ2-1; D remains ambiguous. The CDR3 spans 14 residues. Deletions cut 0 bases from V and 2 bases from J, with 8 bases between. Germline V CDR1 and CDR2: DFQATT, SNEGSKA (reference sequence). The CDR3 protein is CSARDISPYNEQFF. CDR3 nucleotides: TGCAGTGCTAGAGATATATCCCCCTACAATGAGCAGTTCTTC.

This clonotype was recorded at least ten times. The chain couples TRBV6-1 to TRBJ1-5; 11 bases agree with TRBD1. The V and J ends lost 3 bases and 4 bases, in that order; junction bases with no gene match: 2. This CDR3 has 15 residues. The germline CDR1 and CDR2 sequences are MNHNS and SASEGT. CDR3: CASSDRDRGNQPQHF. DNA of the CDR3: TGTGCCAGCAGTGACCGGGACAGGGGGAATCAGCCCCAGCATTTT.

This clonotype has just one count. V is TRBV3-1 and J is TRBJ2-7, with D perhaps TRBD2 (6 bases). This CDR3 contains 14 residues. Trimming shortened V by 4 bases and J by 3 bases, and 13 bases separated the two germline ends. Germline CDR1 and CDR2: LGHDT and YNNKEL (reference sequence). For the CDR3, the DNA is TGTGCCAGCAGCCGGGCTAGCGTAAACTACGAGCAGTACTTC. Its protein product is CASSRASVNYEQYF.

Ten or more counts support this clonotype. The CDR3 bases are TGTGCCAGCAGTACCCTACAGGGGGCGGAAGAGACCCAGTACTTC. This sequence encodes CASSTLQGAEETQYF. The gene calls are TRBV6-1 and TRBJ2-5; 9 nucleotides agree with TRBD1. The CDR3 spans 15 residues. In germline, CDR1 is MNHNS, CDR2 SASEGT. The V segment lost 5 bases and the J segment 3 bases; nucleotides outside the gene matches: 7.

There are many counts of this clonotype. The chain combines TRBV30 with TRBJ2-7; 7 nucleotides agree with TRBD1. The CDR3 has 14 amino acids. Trimming took 3 bases from V and 5 from J; bases not matched to a gene: 10. Germline V lookup: CDR1 GTSNPN, CDR2 SVGIG (reference sequence). The CDR3 DNA reads TGTGCCTGGAGGCTCGGGACAGCTTTGGACGAGCAGTACTTC. This sequence encodes CAWRLGTALDEQYF.

This clonotype was detected many times. This sequence joins TRBV2 and TRBJ2-3, with D possibly being TRBD1 or TRBD2 (5 bases each). Deletions cut 7 bases from V and 1 base from J, with 15 bases between. From germline, CDR1 is SNHLY and CDR2 FYNNEI. The CDR3 is 15 residues long. The CDR3 region is CASTPGPPRTDTQYF. CDR3 DNA: TGTGCCAGCACCCCGGGACCCCCACGCACAGATACGCAGTATTTT.

Ten or more counts support this clonotype. This chain connects TRBV11-2 to TRBJ2-5; 7 bases are a match to TRBD2. The CDR3 is made up of 15 amino acids. Germline assignment: CDR1 SGHAT and CDR2 FQNNGV. With 1 base clipped from V and 10 bases from J, the junction kept 12 bases outside the gene matches. CDR3 sequence: CASSLGIYLGGGQYF. For the CDR3, the DNA is TGTGCCAGCAGCTTAGGAATCTACCTTGGGGGGGGCCAGTACTTC.

This clonotype appeared many times. The rearrangement joins TRBV5-1 to TRBJ2-1; 8 nucleotides agree with TRBD1. From germline, CDR1 is SGHRS and CDR2 YFSETQ. V shed 6 bases, J shed 6 bases, and the junction held 14 bases outside the gene matches. CDR3 size: 16 residues. The CDR3, as DNA: TGCGCCAGCACCCTCCCCGGGACAGGTTCGCGCAATGAGCAGTTCTTC. Residues: CASTLPGTGSRNEQFF.

This clonotype was detected ten times or more. This chain links TRBV20-1 with TRBJ2-3, with 9 bases identical to TRBD2. The CDR3 contains 14 residues. Germline V gene sequence: CDR1 DFQATT, CDR2 SNEGSKA (reference sequence). V shed 3 bases and J 3 bases; nucleotides not matched to a gene: 4. For the CDR3, the DNA is TGCAGTGCTAGGTTAGCGGGAGTTACAGATACGCAGTATTTT. This translates into CSARLAGVTDTQYF.

This clonotype was seen repeatedly, ten times or more. The chain uses TRBV25-1 and TRBJ2-7; D gene unclear. Germline CDR1 and CDR2: MGHDK and SYGVNS. The CDR3 loop spans 12 amino acids. The V gene lost 4 bases and the J gene lost 5 bases, with 9 bases spanning the gap. CDR3 sequence: CASSAGWDEQYF. The CDR3, as DNA: TGTGCCAGCAGTGCAGGCTGGGACGAGCAGTACTTC.

In this sample, this clonotype turned up many times. The rearrangement joins TRBV5-1 to TRBJ2-5; either TRBD1 or TRBD2 may fit D (5 bases each). The germline V gene has CDR1 SGHRS and CDR2 YFSETQ. Trimming removed 4 bases from V and 4 bases from J, with 23 bases in between. The CDR3 spans 17 residues. Here the CDR3 reads CASSPLPGAGRGETQYF. Here the CDR3 DNA reads TGCGCCAGCAGCCCCCTCCCCGGGGCAGGACGCGGAGAGACCCAGTACTTC.

Many counts were recorded for this clonotype. The rearrangement links TRBV19 to TRBJ2-6; TRBD1 is a possible D gene (5 bases). V was trimmed by 10 bases and J by 3 bases, leaving 16 bases between them. CDR3 length equals 15 residues. Germline-derived CDR1 and CDR2 are LNHDA and SQIVND (reference sequence). The CDR3 loop reads CAIGQGIFGANVLTF. Here the CDR3 DNA reads TGTGCCATTGGACAAGGAATCTTTGGGGCCAACGTCCTGACTTTC.

This clonotype was seen at least ten times. The rearrangement joins TRBV27 to TRBJ1-2, with D uncertain. This CDR3 region has 13 residues. Germline CDR1 and CDR2: MNHEY and SMNVEV (reference sequence). Trimming removed 4 bases from V and 5 bases from J, with 11 bases in between. CDR3 sequence: CASSSGGPYGYTF. The DNA of the CDR3 is TGTGCCAGCAGTTCAGGCGGACCTTATGGCTACACCTTC.

This clonotype was picked up many times. CDR3 in amino acids: CASSLDLGRGEQFF. In DNA, the CDR3 is TGTGCCAGCAGCTTAGATTTAGGAAGGGGTGAGCAGTTCTTC. The V call is TRBV11-3, the J call TRBJ2-1, with a tentative D call TRBD1 (5 bases). V was cut by 0 bases and J by 9 bases, with 12 bases left in between. CDR1 and CDR2 from the germline V gene are SGHNT and YENEEA. This CDR3 is 14 amino acids long.

This clonotype showed up many times. The chain couples TRBV24-1 to TRBJ2-1; 13 bases fit TRBD2. Germline trimming cut 3 bases from V and 0 bases from J; bases unmatched to any gene: 7. The V gene's germline CDR1 is KGHDR and CDR2 SFDVKD. The CDR3 has 19 amino acids. As DNA, the CDR3 is TGTGCCACCAGTGATCCCGGGACTAGCGGGACCTCCTCCTACAATGAGCAGTTCTTC. Encoded protein: CATSDPGTSGTSSYNEQFF.

In the case of this clonotype: Sequence at one end of the junction differs from germline and may be a read error. The chain is built from TRBV6-1 and TRBJ1-6; perhaps TRBD1 as D (6 bases). The CDR3 is 17 residues long. Germline V gene lookup returns CDR1 MNHNS and CDR2 SASEGT. The CDR3 loop reads CASTNRAKSSYNSPLHF. The CDR3 nucleotides read TGTGCCAGCACCAACAGGGCGAAGAGCTCCTATAACTCACCCCTCCACTTT.

The sample holds many counts of this clonotype. CDR3 DNA sequence: TGTGCCAGCAGTTTAGTTGGGGTTCGGGAGCAGTTCTTC. It is translated as CASSLVGVREQFF. The gene calls are TRBV6-5 and TRBJ2-1; D remains unclear. The CDR3 runs 13 residues. Germline V gene sequence: CDR1 MNHEY, CDR2 SVGAGI. Trimming shortened V by 4 bases and J by 10 bases, and 14 bases separated the two germline ends.

This clonotype was observed at least ten times. This chain uses TRBV9 with TRBJ2-7, with 7 bases aligning to TRBD2. CDR1 is SGDLS, CDR2 YYNGEE, per germline. This CDR3 is 14 amino acids long. The V and J ends lost 2 bases and 5 bases, in that order; junction bases with no gene match: 7. Written as DNA, the CDR3 is TGTGCCAGCAGCGTTTCTAGCGGAGGCGACGAGCAGTACTTC. It yields the protein CASSVSSGGDEQYF. Using reference TRBV9 and TRBJ2-7 for the parts outside the CDR3, the full variable domain is DSGVTQTPKHLITATGQRVTLRCSPRSGDLSVYWYQQSLDQGLQFLIQYYNGEERAKGNILERFSAQQFPDLHSELNLSSLELGDSALYFCASSVSSGGDEQYFGPGTRLTVT.

This clonotype appeared many times. The chain combines TRBV9 with TRBJ2-1, with D possibly being TRBD1 (5 bases). Looked up from germline, CDR1 is SGDLS and CDR2 is YYNGEE. The ends were cut back, 4 bases at V and 5 bases at J, with 16 bases in the middle. This CDR3 region has 15 residues. CDR3 in DNA: TGTGCCAGCAGCTCCTTGGCTAGGGGCCACAATGAGCAGTTCTTC. This codes for CASSSLARGHNEQFF.

The chain couples TRBV2 to TRBJ1-2, with TRBD1 matching over 8 bases. The CDR3 covers 12 residues. Trimming cost V 4 bases and J 7 bases; bases outside gene matches: 2. Germline V lookup: CDR1 SNHLY, CDR2 FYNNEI. The chain's CDR3 is CASSADRGGYTF. CDR3 sequence (DNA): TGTGCCAGCAGTGCTGACAGGGGTGGCTACACCTTC.

This clonotype was seen at least ten times. The DNA of the CDR3 is TGCAGTGCTAGAGATCTTAGGGGGAATGAGCAGTTCTTC. This sequence encodes CSARDLRGNEQFF. The chain is built from TRBV20-1 and TRBJ2-1, with TRBD1 as a possible D gene (6 bases). V lost 0 bases and J lost 7, with 10 bases in between. The CDR3 consists of 13 residues. Germline CDR1 reads DFQATT; CDR2 reads SNEGSKA (reference sequence).

The table lists this clonotype with many counts. Relative to the germline gene, one junction end is altered; a read error may explain this. The chain employs TRBV7-7 and TRBJ2-5, with D unclear. This CDR3 comprises 13 residues. Germline values: CDR1 SSHAT, CDR2 FNYEAQ (reference sequence). CDR3 amino acids: CASSASSVGTQYF. CDR3 coding DNA: TGTGCTAGCAGCGCCTCCAGTGTCGGGACCCAGTACTTC.

This clonotype appeared many times. CDR3 sequence: CASSEAPLAGEETQYF. The CDR3, as DNA: TGTGCCAGCAGTGAAGCGCCCCTGGCGGGAGAGGAGACCCAGTACTTC. The chain is built from TRBV2 and TRBJ2-5; 7 bases line up with TRBD2. Trimming at V came to 0 bases and at J to 5 bases, leaving 9 bases not matched to a gene. CDR3 length: 16 residues. CDR1 and CDR2 from the germline V gene are SNHLY and FYNNEI.